This T cell receptor (beta chain) came from a study of T cell responses to AZD1222 COVID-19 vaccine. Study-level information: It was second doses at about 4 or about 12 weeks that were pooled. Broader study findings: Possibly, clonal diversity was underestimated; donors were largely white British and included more females. CD4 TCRs linked to vaccination spanned spike, dominating at 160-218 and 743-854. Two AZD1222 administrations were followed by greater Spike-specific TCR breadth and depth.

Clones were sequenced by immunoSEQ multiplex PCR, and TCRdb holds only the in-frame ones, with some missing. The sample lists about 160,000 clones, approximately 91% occurring once. Trimming removed 3 bases at V and 4 bases at J, with 6 bases between. From germline, CDR1 is DFQATT and CDR2 SNEGSKA (reference sequence). The CDR3 is 11 residues long. On this clone itself: Its matching antigen is unknown.

The receptor was isolated from an adult in good health. This material consisted of peripheral blood, taken on day 0 of AZD1222 vaccination. The chain has TRBV20-1 and TRBJ1-1; D is uncertain. The CDR3 spells CSASPPTEAFF. CDR3 in DNA: TGCAGTGCTAGCCCTCCCACTGAAGCTTTCTTT.